This passage covers 14 T cell receptor beta chains from one sample sequenced in a study of Tregs in tolerant kidney transplant recipients. Generated by immunoSEQ multiplex PCR, the TCRdb table keeps only in-frame clones and is missing some. The sample shows roughly 4,900 clones, 40% of them seen only once. No antigens are known for them. The sample was CD8+ T cells from blood cultured with allogeneic cells. Receptors were obtained from a human donor in good health.

This clone rates as medium-sized (0.01 to 0.1%). V gene TRBV27 combines with J gene TRBJ1-1; D is uncertain. The germline V and J ends were trimmed by 0 bases and 0 bases, with 8 bases remaining between them. The germline CDR1 and CDR2 sequences are MNHEY and SMNVEV (reference sequence). This CDR3 has 15 residues. DNA of the CDR3: TGTGCCAGCAGTTTATCAGGACCTATGAACACTGAAGCTTTCTTT. Amino acids: CASSLSGPMNTEAFF.

This clone is medium-sized (0.01 to 0.1%) in the sample. The V gene is TRBV18, the J gene TRBJ2-1; 8 nucleotides line up with TRBD1. The CDR3 extends over 16 amino acids. V lost 0 bases and J lost 5; bases outside the gene matches: 6. CDR1 and CDR2 from the germline V gene are KGHSH and LQKENI. CDR3 sequence reads: CASSPPDRVQDNEQFF. The CDR3 DNA follows: TGTGCCAGCTCACCACCGGACAGGGTACAGGACAATGAGCAGTTCTTC.

The chain couples TRBV11-2 to TRBJ2-1; D unclear. V dropped 4 bases and J dropped 8 bases, with 9 bases sitting between them. CDR3 size: 12 residues. CDR1 is SGHAT, CDR2 FQNNGV, per germline. The CDR3 nucleotides read TGTGCCAGCAGCTCACCGTACTATGAGCAGTTCTTC. Its protein product is CASSSPYYEQFF.

The chain combines TRBV7-8 with TRBJ2-2; 9 bases are a match to TRBD2. With 4 bases clipped from V and 4 bases from J, the junction kept 4 bases outside the gene matches. CDR1 is SGHVS and CDR2 is FQNEAQ in the germline V gene. The length of the CDR3 is 15 residues. CDR3 protein: CASSSWTSVTGELFF. CDR3 in DNA: TGTGCCAGCAGCTCTTGGACTAGCGTCACCGGGGAGCTGTTTTTT. Variable domain in full (rest from reference TRBV7-8 and TRBJ2-2): GAGVSQSPRYKVAKRGQDVALRCDPISGHVSLFWYQQALGQGPEFLTYFQNEAQLDKSGLPSDRFFAERPEGSVSTLKIQRTQQEDSAVYLCASSSWTSVTGELFFGEGSRLTVL.

This chain uses TRBV7-3 with TRBJ2-1, with TRBD2 matching 14 bases. With V trimmed by 5 bases and J by 7 bases, 4 bases remained unmatched. CDR3 length: 15 amino acids. CDR1 SGHTA and CDR2 FQGTGA come from the germline V gene. CDR3: CASSRLAGGWNEQFF. DNA for the CDR3: TGTGCCAGCAGCCGACTAGCGGGGGGGTGGAATGAGCAGTTCTTC. Full variable domain (rest looked up from reference TRBV7-3 and TRBJ2-1): GAGVSQTPSNKVTEKGKYVELRCDPISGHTALYWYRQSLGQGPEFLIYFQGTGAADDSGLPNDRFFAVRPEGSVSTLKIQRTERGDSAVYLCASSRLAGGWNEQFFGPGTRLTVL.

A single count supports this clone. The genes are TRBV7-3 and TRBJ2-5; the D is unclear. This CDR3 is built from 14 residues. V lost 2 bases and J 1 base, leaving 8 bases between the germline ends. CDR1 is SGHTA, CDR2 FQGTGA, per germline. The CDR3 reads CASSLFGPQETQYF. The CDR3, as DNA: TGTGCCAGCAGCTTATTCGGGCCCCAAGAGACCCAGTACTTC.

Regarding this clone: Just one base apart from a much larger clone, this may be a read error. The same CDR3 can be traced to other DNA sequences in this sample. V is TRBV28 and J is TRBJ2-6, with TRBD2 identical over 16 bases. Per the germline V gene, CDR1 is MDHEN and CDR2 is SYDVKM. The CDR3 has 19 amino acids. Trimming removed 0 bases from V and 4 bases from J; junction bases left unmatched: 3. CDR3 sequence reads: CASSLWGLAGGSGANVLTF. The CDR3 DNA reads as TGTGCCAGCAGTTTATGGGGACTAGCGGGGGGGTCCGGGGCCAACGTCCTGACTTTC. Complete variable domain (other parts from reference TRBV28 and TRBJ2-6): DVKVTQSSRYLVKRTGEKVFLECVQDMDHENMFWYRQDPGLGLRLIYFSYDVKMKEKGDIPEGYSVSREKKERFSLILESASTNQTSMYLCASSLWGLAGGSGANVLTFGAGSRLTVL.

CDR3 sequence (DNA): TGCAGCGTTGAAGATCTGAGCGGGGGGGTAACCGGGGAGCTGTTTTTT. The encoded protein is CSVEDLSGGVTGELFF. This chain uses TRBV29-1 with TRBJ2-2, with 10 bases aligning to TRBD2. V was clipped by 0 bases and J by 5 bases; unmatched bases: 6. This CDR3 contains 16 residues. Germline V lookup: CDR1 SQVTM, CDR2 ANQGSEA.

The rearrangement joins TRBV6-5 to TRBJ2-5; D may be TRBD1 or TRBD2 (5 bases each). The CDR3 covers 10 residues. In germline, CDR1 is MNHEY, CDR2 SVGAGI. V shed 6 bases and J shed 13 bases, with 12 bases lying between them. CDR3 loop: CASRPGPVYF. CDR3 DNA: TGTGCCAGCAGACCGGGACCGGTGTACTTC.

In its sample, this clone is medium-sized (0.01 to 0.1%). The rearrangement uses TRBV7-6 and TRBJ2-1; the D gene is possibly TRBD2 (5 bases). The CDR3 runs 13 residues. V was clipped by 1 base and J by 5 bases, with 6 bases between them. In germline, CDR1 is SGHVS, CDR2 FNYEAQ. The chain's CDR3 is CASSLVGDNEQFF. CDR3 nucleotide sequence: TGTGCCAGCAGCTTAGTCGGGGACAATGAGCAGTTCTTC.

In this sample, this clone is medium-sized (0.01 to 0.1%). The rearrangement joins TRBV11-2 to TRBJ2-3; 7 bases map to TRBD2. Germline values: CDR1 SGHAT, CDR2 FQNNGV. Trimming removed 1 base from V and 0 bases from J; junction bases left unmatched: 1. The CDR3 is made up of 15 amino acids. CDR3 sequence (DNA): TGTGCCAGCAGCTTAGTGCGGGGGAGCACAGATACGCAGTATTTT. This codes for CASSLVRGSTDTQYF.

In its sample, this clone is large. The chain employs TRBV7-9 and TRBJ2-7, with D perhaps matching TRBD2 (6 bases). Trimming left V 5 bases short and J 3 bases short, with 11 bases between. CDR1 is SEHNR and CDR2 is FQNEAQ in the germline V gene (reference sequence). This CDR3 contains 13 residues. Here the CDR3 reads CASSVGLNYEQYF. Here the CDR3 DNA reads TGTGCCAGCAGCGTGGGACTGAACTACGAGCAGTACTTC.

This clone was counted a few times. This rearrangement joins TRBV5-8 to TRBJ2-7; 7 bases align to TRBD1. The junction had 3 bases not matched to a gene; V was cut back by 3 bases and J by 0 bases. The CDR3 consists of 14 residues. Germline CDR1 is SGHTS and CDR2 is YDEGEE. The CDR3 DNA sequence: TGTGCCAGCAGCTACGGGACAGTCTCCTACGAGCAGTACTTC. The encoded protein is CASSYGTVSYEQYF. The whole variable domain, filled in from reference TRBV5-8 and TRBJ2-7, reads EAGVTQSPTHLIKTRGQQATLRCSPISGHTSVYWYQQALGLGLQFLLWYDEGEERNRGNFPPRFSGRQFPNYSSELNVNALELEDSALYLCASSYGTVSYEQYFGPGTRLTVT.

A few counts support this clone. The chain joins TRBV27 to TRBJ2-1; TRBD2 matches 8 bases. The V segment lost 4 bases and the J segment 10 bases; nucleotides outside the gene matches: 9. Germline-derived CDR1 and CDR2 are MNHEY and SMNVEV (reference sequence). The CDR3 spans 14 residues. The CDR3 sequence is CASSWGFGGAEQFF. For the CDR3, the DNA is TGTGCCAGCAGTTGGGGGTTCGGGGGGGCAGAGCAGTTCTTC.